This T cell receptor beta chain was sequenced in a study of blood T cell repertoires in COVID-19. Study summary: Donors in the United States, Italy and Spain gave samples during acute or convalescent COVID-19. Sample material is recorded as cDNA or gDNA derived from T cells, B-cell-depleted T cells, or PBMCs.

In the authors' methods: Amplified reference gene primers provided the basis for estimating nucleated cell counts. Here immunoSEQ multiplex PCR was the method, and the copy in TCRdb shows in-frame clones only, minus some. V and J calls and clone size come straight from that table; D and trimming were deduced from the DNA. The repertoire has roughly 300,000 clones, 80% to 90% of them found once; the top ten carry about 1.6%. The receptor was derived from a woman aged 35 to 49 who had recovered from COVID-19. The sample consisted of peripheral blood.

The CDR3 spells CASSLTNGGNNEQFF. CDR3 DNA sequence: TGCGCCAGCAGCTTGACCAACGGGGGGAACAATGAGCAGTTCTTC. The V call is TRBV5-1, the J call TRBJ2-1, with 7 bases matching TRBD2. V lost 1 base to trimming and J lost 5 bases; unmatched junction nucleotides: 6. Germline CDR1 is SGHRS and CDR2 is YFSETQ. This CDR3 contains 15 residues.